This record covers a single T cell receptor (beta chain). Its cognate antigen has yet to be identified. The record has no base qualities; no much larger clone is one base away. The CDR3 contains 14 residues, cysteine and phenylalanine counted. Of all the DNA, just the CDR3 is kept, 42 bases in frame from base 1. V sheds 4 bases and J sheds 3 bases, leaving 13 bases between their ends. The germline V gene (reference sequence) provides CDR1 SGHKS and CDR2 YYEKEE. The immunoSEQ Assay, a bias-controlled multiplex PCR, was used to amplify TCRbeta CDR3 regions from genomic DNA. The study's own analysis went as follows. The number of nucleated cells in each sample was estimated by amplification of reference gene primers within the assay. Sequence reads were collapsed and filtered to measure the absolute abundance of every unique TCRbeta CDR3 rearrangement. For each sample, productive Simpson clonality was calculated by taking the square root of Simpson's diversity index across productive rearrangements. Sourced from immuneACCESS, this table was stored by TCRdb with only in-frame sequences that have V and J called. A share of the clones is absent; for the studies checked, an unresolved V gene accounts for under half, and the remainder has no known explanation. V and J calls and clone size are those listed in that table; D and trimming were worked out from the DNA. This sample comprises roughly 400,000 clones, approximately 91% of them detected only once. The top ten hold roughly 0.86% of the sample.

The sample belongs to a study of blood T cell repertoires in COVID-19 (dated by TCRdb to about 2020). Looking at the study overall: Samples from collaborators originated in the United States, Italy and Spain and spanned both the acute and convalescent phases of COVID-19. The material from the prospective study consisted of cDNA or gDNA derived from T cells, B-cell-depleted T cells, or PBMCs. Deeply sampled blood TCRbeta repertoires from subjects exposed to, actively infected with, or recovered from COVID-19 were included in the dataset. A freely available public database, intended as a resource for researchers studying the immune response to SARS-CoV-2, is where the repertoires were released. Samples came from the ongoing ImmuneRACE study (first 160 participants) plus 1,254 subjects from 6 global collaborators. Nearly every sample came with metadata listing a de-identified subject ID, COVID-19 status, age in years and sex. Where HLA class I and class II types were available, the types were taken from metadata supplied by the sample provider, not from assay-based typing.

Overall study outcomes, separate from this receptor: How much clinical and demographic metadata was included differed by source and by participant, and the metadata was provided uncurated.

Participants in the prospective study were aged about 18 to 95 years, lived in under 30 United States geographic areas, and enrolled through a virtual design. In the prospective study, participants were assigned to cohorts based on the clinical history participants reported in a screening survey and a study questionnaire. A participant counted as exposed if, within 2 weeks of entering the study, that participant had been in contact with someone who had a PCR-confirmed or clinician-diagnosed COVID-19 case. In the prospective study, whole blood, serum and a nasopharyngeal or oropharyngeal swab were collected from each participant by mobile phlebotomists. Prospective study participants could optionally give additional blood draws and questionnaires over an approximately 2-month period. Blood samples from the prospective study were shipped frozen or at room temperature prior to DNA extraction.

The receptor's source is a woman between 40 and 50 years old who had been exposed to COVID-19. Sequences were obtained from PBMCs or T cells enriched from blood (not recorded which). The rearranged chain carries TRBV5-5 and TRBJ1-1, and perhaps TRBD1 as D gene, on 5 matching bases. For the CDR3, the sequence is CASSPWGGDTEAFF. The DNA sequence is TGTGCCAGCAGCCCATGGGGGGGAGACACTGAAGCTTTCTTT.